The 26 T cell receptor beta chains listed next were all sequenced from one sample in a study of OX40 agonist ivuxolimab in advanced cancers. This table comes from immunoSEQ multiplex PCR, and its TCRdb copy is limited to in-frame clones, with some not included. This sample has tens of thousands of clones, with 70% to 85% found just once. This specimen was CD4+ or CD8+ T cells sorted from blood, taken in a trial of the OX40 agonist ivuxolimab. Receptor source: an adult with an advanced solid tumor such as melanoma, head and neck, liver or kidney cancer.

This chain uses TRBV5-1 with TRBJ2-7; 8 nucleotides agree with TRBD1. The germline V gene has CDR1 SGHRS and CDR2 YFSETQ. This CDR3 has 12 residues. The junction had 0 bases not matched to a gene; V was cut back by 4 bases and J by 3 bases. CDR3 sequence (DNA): TGCGCCAGCAGCACAGGGGGCTACGAGCAGTACTTC. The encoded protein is CASSTGGYEQYF.

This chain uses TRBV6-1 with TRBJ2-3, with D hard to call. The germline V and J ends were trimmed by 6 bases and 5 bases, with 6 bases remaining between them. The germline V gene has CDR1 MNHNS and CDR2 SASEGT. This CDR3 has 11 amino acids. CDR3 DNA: TGTGCCAGCAGGATCCTAGATACGCAGTATTTT. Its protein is CASRILDTQYF.

This chain's CDR3 is CASSQDLGGTGLVNEQFF. The CDR3 nucleotides are TGCGCCAGCAGCCAAGATCTAGGCGGGACTGGACTGGTGAATGAGCAGTTCTTC. The chain couples TRBV4-3 to TRBJ2-1; the D gene is possibly TRBD2 (6 bases). The CDR3 extends over 18 amino acids. Germline V gives CDR1 LGHNA, CDR2 YSLEER. V shed 0 bases and J shed 7 bases, with 22 bases lying between them.

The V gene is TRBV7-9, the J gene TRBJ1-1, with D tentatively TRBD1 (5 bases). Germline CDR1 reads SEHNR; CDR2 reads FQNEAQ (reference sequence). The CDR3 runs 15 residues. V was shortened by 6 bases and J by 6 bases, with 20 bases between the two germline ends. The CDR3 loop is CASRLRADGGAEAFF. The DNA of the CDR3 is TGTGCCAGCAGGCTTAGGGCAGACGGAGGGGCTGAAGCTTTCTTT. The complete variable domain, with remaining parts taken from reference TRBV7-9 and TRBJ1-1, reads DTGVSQNPRHKITKRGQNVTFRCDPISEHNRLYWYRQTLGQGPEFLTYFQNEAQLEKSRLLSDRFSAERPKGSFSTLEIQRTEQGDSAMYLCASRLRADGGAEAFFGQGTRLTVV.

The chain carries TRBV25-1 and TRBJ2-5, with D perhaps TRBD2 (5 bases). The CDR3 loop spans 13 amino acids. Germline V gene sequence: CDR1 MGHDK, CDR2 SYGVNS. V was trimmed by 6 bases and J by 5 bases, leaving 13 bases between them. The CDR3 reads CASRGSPGETQYF. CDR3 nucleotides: TGTGCCAGCAGAGGCTCACCGGGGGAGACCCAGTACTTC.

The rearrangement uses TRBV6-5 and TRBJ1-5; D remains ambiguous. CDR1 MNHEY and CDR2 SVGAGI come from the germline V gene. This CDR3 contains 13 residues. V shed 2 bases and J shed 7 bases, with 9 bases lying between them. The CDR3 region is CASSYRDGQPQHF. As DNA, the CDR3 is TGTGCCAGCAGTTACAGGGATGGGCAGCCCCAGCATTTT.

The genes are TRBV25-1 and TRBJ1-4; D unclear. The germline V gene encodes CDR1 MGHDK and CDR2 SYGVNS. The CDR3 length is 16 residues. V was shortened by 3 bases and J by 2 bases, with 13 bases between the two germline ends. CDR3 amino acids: CASSDLYSGTNEKLFF. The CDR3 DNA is TGTGCCAGCAGTGATCTCTACTCTGGGACTAATGAAAAACTGTTTTTT. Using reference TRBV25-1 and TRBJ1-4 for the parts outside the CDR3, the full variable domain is EADIYQTPRYLVIGTGKKITLECSQTMGHDKMYWYQQDPGMELHLIHYSYGVNSTEKGDLSSESTVSRIRTEHFPLTLESARPSHTSQYLCASSDLYSGTNEKLFFGSGTQLSVL.

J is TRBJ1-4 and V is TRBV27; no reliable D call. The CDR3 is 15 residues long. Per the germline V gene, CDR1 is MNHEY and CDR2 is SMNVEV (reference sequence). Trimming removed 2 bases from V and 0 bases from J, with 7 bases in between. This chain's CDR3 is CASSLNGATNEKLFF. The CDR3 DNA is TGTGCCAGCAGTTTAAACGGAGCAACTAATGAAAAACTGTTTTTT.

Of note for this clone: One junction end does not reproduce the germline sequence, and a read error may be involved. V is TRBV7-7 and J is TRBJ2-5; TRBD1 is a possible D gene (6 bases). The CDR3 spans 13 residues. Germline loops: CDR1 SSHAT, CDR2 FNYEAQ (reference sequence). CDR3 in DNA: TGTGCTAGCAGCCGAGGACAGCAAGAGACCCAGTACTTC. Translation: CASSRGQQETQYF.

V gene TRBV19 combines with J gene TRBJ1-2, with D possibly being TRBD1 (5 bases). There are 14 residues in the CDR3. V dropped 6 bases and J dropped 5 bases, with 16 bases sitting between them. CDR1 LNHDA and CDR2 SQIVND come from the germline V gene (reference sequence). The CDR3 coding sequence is TGTGCCAGTAGGCCACGGGGGGTTATATATGGCTACACCTTC. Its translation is CASRPRGVIYGYTF. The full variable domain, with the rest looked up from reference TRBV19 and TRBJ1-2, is DGGITQSPKYLFRKEGQNVTLSCEQNLNHDAMYWYRQDPGQGLRLIYYSQIVNDFQKGDIAEGYSVSREKKESFPLTVTSAQKNPTAFYLCASRPRGVIYGYTFGSGTRLTVV.

The CDR3 is CASARGRTGNTEAFF. Here the CDR3 DNA reads TGTGCCAGTGCCCGAGGAAGAACAGGGAACACTGAAGCTTTCTTT. This chain links TRBV27 with TRBJ1-1; D is possibly TRBD1 (5 bases). In germline, CDR1 is MNHEY, CDR2 SMNVEV (reference sequence). The germline V and J ends were trimmed by 9 bases and 1 base, with 18 bases remaining between them. There are 15 residues in the CDR3.

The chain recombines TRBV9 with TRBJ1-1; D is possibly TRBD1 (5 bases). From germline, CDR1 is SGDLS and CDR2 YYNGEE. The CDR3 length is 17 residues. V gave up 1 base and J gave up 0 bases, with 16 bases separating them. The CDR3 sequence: CASSVNAGSQMNTEAFF. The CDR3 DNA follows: TGTGCCAGCAGCGTAAATGCAGGGAGTCAAATGAACACTGAAGCTTTCTTT.

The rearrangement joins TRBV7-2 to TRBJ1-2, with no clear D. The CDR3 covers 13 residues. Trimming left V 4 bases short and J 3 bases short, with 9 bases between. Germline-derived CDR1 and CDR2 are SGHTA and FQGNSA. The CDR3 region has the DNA TGTGCCAGCAGCTCTGACATCTACTATGGCTACACCTTC. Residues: CASSSDIYYGYTF.

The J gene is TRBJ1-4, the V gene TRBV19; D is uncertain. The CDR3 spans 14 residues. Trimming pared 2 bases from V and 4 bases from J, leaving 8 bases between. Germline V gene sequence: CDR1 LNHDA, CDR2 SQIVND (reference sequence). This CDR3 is CASSIRRFNEKLFF. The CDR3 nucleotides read TGTGCCAGTAGTATACGACGGTTTAATGAAAAACTGTTTTTT.

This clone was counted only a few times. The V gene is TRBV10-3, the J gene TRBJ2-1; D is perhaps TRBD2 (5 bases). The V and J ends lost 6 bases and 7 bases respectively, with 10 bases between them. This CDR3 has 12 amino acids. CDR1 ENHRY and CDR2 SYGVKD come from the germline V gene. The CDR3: CAIRASNNEQFF. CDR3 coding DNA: TGTGCCATCAGGGCTAGCAATAATGAGCAGTTCTTC.

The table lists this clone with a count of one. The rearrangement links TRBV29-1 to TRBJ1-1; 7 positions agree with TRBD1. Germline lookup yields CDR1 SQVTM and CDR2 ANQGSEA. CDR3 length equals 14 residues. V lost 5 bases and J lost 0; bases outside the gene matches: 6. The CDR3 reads CSVLRGTMNTEAFF. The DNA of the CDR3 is TGCAGCGTTCTCAGGGGGACAATGAACACTGAAGCTTTCTTT.

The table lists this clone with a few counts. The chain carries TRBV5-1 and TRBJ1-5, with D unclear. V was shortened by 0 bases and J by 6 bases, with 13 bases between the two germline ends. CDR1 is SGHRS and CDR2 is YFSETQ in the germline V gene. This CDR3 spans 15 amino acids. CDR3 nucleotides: TGCGCCAGCAGCTTGGACAGCTCGCCGACTCAGCCCCAGCATTTT. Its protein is CASSLDSSPTQPQHF. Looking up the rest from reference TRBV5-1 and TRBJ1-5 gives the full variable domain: KAGVTQTPRYLIKTRGQQVTLSCSPISGHRSVSWYQQTPGQGLQFLFEYFSETQRNKGNFPGRFSGRQFSNSRSEMNVSTLELGDSALYLCASSLDSSPTQPQHFGDGTRLSIL.

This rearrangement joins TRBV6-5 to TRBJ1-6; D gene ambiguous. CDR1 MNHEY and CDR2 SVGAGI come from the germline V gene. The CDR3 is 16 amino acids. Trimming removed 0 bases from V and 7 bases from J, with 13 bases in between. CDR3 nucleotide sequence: TGTGCCAGCAGTTACTCGATAGGCAGTCAGAATTCACCCCTCCACTTT. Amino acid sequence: CASSYSIGSQNSPLHF.

The chain's CDR3 is CAWTRDFATNEKLFF. The CDR3, as DNA: TGTGCCTGGACTCGCGACTTTGCAACTAATGAAAAACTGTTTTTT. The chain combines TRBV30 with TRBJ1-4; unclear D gene. This CDR3 has 15 amino acids. With 4 bases removed from V and 0 bases from J, the gap between germline ends came to 12 bases. The germline gives CDR1 GTSNPN, CDR2 SVGIG (reference sequence).

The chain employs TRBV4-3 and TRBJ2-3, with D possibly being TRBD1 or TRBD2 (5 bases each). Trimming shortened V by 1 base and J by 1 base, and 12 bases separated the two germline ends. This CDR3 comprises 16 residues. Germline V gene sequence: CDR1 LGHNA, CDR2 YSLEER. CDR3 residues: CASSQGWGFGTDTQYF. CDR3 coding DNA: TGCGCCAGCAGCCAAGGTTGGGGGTTCGGCACAGATACGCAGTATTTT.

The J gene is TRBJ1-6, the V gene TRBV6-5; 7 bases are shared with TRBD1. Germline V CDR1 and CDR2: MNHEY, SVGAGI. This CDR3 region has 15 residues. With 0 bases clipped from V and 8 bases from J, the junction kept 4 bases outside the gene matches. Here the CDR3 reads CASSYSNRGDSPLHF. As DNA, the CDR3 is TGTGCCAGCAGTTACTCGAACAGGGGAGATTCACCCCTCCACTTT.

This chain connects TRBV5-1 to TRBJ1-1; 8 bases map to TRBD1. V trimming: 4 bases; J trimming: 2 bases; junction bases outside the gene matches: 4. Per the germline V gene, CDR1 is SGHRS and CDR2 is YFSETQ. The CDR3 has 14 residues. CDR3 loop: CASSPGQANTEAFF. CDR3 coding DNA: TGCGCCAGCAGCCCGGGACAGGCAAACACTGAAGCTTTCTTT. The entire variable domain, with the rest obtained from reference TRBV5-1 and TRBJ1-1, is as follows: KAGVTQTPRYLIKTRGQQVTLSCSPISGHRSVSWYQQTPGQGLQFLFEYFSETQRNKGNFPGRFSGRQFSNSRSEMNVSTLELGDSALYLCASSPGQANTEAFFGQGTRLTVV.

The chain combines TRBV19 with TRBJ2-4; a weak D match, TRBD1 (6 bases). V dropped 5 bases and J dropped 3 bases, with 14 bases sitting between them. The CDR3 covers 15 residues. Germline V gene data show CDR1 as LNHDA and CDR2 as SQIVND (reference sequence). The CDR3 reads CASSGQGLGKNIQYF. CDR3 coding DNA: TGTGCCAGTAGTGGCCAGGGGTTAGGCAAAAACATTCAGTACTTC.

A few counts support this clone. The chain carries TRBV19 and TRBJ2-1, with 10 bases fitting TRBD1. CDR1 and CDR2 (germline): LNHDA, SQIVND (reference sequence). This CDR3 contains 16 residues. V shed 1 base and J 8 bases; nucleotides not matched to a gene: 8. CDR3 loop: CASSIGETGGRDEQFF. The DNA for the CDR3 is TGTGCCAGTAGTATAGGGGAGACAGGGGGCAGGGATGAGCAGTTCTTC.

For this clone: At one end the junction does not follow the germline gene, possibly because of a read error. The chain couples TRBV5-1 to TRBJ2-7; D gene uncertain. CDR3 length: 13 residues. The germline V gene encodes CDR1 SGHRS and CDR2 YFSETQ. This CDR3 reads CASSLVGIYQQYF. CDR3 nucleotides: TGCGCCAGCAGCTTGGTAGGTATCTACCAGCAGTACTTC.

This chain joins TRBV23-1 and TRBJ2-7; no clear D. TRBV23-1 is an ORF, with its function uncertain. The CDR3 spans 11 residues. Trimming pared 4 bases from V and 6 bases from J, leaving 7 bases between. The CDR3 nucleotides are TGCGCCAGCAGTCGAAGACGCGAGCAGTACTTC. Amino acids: CASSRRREQYF.